This entry concerns a single T cell receptor (beta chain). As yet, its antigen is unknown. The data belong to a study of siplizumab effects on memory and regulatory T cells. Study conclusions and caveats: A mean of around 65% of mappable alloreactive CD4+ clones were Treg-derived with siplizumab, compared with more than 25% in controls.

This table comes from immunoSEQ multiplex PCR, and its TCRdb copy is limited to in-frame clones, with some not included. The sample comprises 85,000 to 130,000 clones, roughly 93% of which are singletons, and 0.55% to 0.8% rests with the top ten. What was sequenced was Tregs sorted from blood. The clonotype comes from a human donor in good health.

CDR3 nucleotide sequence: TGTGCCAGCAGTTACCACAGGGATCTTAACTATGGCTACACCTTC. Residues: CASSYHRDLNYGYTF. The chain couples TRBV6-5 to TRBJ1-2, with D possibly TRBD1 on 6 matching bases. The CDR3 spans 15 residues. Germline V CDR1 and CDR2: MNHEY, SVGAGI. V dropped 2 bases and J dropped 1 base, with 11 bases sitting between them.